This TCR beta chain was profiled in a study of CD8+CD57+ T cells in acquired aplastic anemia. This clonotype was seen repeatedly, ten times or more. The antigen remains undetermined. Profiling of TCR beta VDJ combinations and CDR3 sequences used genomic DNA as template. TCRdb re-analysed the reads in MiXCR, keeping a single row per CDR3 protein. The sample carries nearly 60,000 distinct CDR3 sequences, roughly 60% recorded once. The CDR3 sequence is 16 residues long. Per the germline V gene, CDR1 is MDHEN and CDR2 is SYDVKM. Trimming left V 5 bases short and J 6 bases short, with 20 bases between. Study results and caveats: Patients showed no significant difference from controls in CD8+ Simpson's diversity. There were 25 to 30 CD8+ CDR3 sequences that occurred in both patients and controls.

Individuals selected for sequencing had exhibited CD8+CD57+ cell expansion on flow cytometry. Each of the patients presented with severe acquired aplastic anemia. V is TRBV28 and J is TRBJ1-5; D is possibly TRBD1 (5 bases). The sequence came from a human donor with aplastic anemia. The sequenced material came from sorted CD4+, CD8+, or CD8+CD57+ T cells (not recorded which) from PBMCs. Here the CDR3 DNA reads TGTGCCAGCAGTCCCACGGGAGCGGGGGTTGGTCAGCCCCAGCATTTT. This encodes CASSPTGAGVGQPQHF. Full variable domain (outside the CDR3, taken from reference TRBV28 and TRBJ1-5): DVKVTQSSRYLVKRTGEKVFLECVQDMDHENMFWYRQDPGLGLRLIYFSYDVKMKEKGDIPEGYSVSREKKERFSLILESASTNQTSMYLCASSPTGAGVGQPQHFGDGTRLSIL.